A selection of T cell receptor beta chains follows, all from one sample in a study of blood T cell repertoires in COVID-19. TCRdb keeps only in-frame clones here, not all; method: immunoSEQ multiplex PCR. This sample yields around 180,000 clones, of which roughly 86% are seen a single time; 2% to 3% belongs to the top ten. Sequences were obtained from peripheral blood. These receptors were obtained from a man in his forties or fifties with active or convalescent COVID-19. CDR3s leave out the opening cysteine and the closing phenylalanine or tryptophan. A D gene is named only where the DNA matches it firmly.

>TRBD1|12|TRBV15
ATSSSTGGYGYT
>-|12|TRBV1
TSSQELCDSPLH
>-|12|TRBV6-5
ASRPGGLGQPQH
>TRBD1|12|TRBV5-4
ASSDKDRAGELF
>-|12|TRBV29-1
SVLARAGRPGYT
>-|11|TRBV18
ASSGQFTGELF
>-|11|TRBV28
ASSPGRNTEAF
>TRBD1|13|TRBV7-2
ASSGGQGSSYEQY
>-|11|TRBV7-9
ASSLPGVETQY
>-|10|TRBV14
ASSPGGTEAF
>-|10|TRBV5-4
ASSSQGYEQY
>-|14|TRBV19
ASSPQGWRDNQPQH
>-|10|TRBV19
ASSTSDQPQH
>TRBD2|16|TRBV7-2
ASSLYPRGGADTGELF
>TRBD2|13|TRBV5-4
ASSPPTGGTGELF
>-|13|TRBV19
ASRESGSLHTEAF
>-|14|TRBV3-1/TRBV3-2
ASSQGRTGTAYGYT
>-|10|TRBV11-2
ASSWSGYTIY
>-|11|TRBV6-5
ASRRGMRDTQY
>TRBD1|14|TRBV15
ATSSGPGQGNTEAF
>TRBD2|13|TRBV24-1
ASRAGGRETGELF
>-|10|TRBV30
AWNRGNSPLH
>-|9|TRBV28
ASRADIKAF
>-|11|TRBV11-2
ASSLSGGTEAF
>-|12|TRBV28
ASSFSRYRGELF
>-|12|TRBV9
ASSVASSYNEQF
>-|14|TRBV6-6
ASSSKPRSYNSPLH
>-|10|TRBV12-3/TRBV12-4
ASTKQGKEQY
>-|9|TRBV7-9
ASSSPAEAF
>-|12|TRBV7-9
ASSLVSGIYEQY
>-|10|TRBV13
ASSLRELEQY
>-|17|TRBV21-1
ASTFLSSWDRPRAGELF
>TRBD1|13|TRBV3-1/TRBV3-2
ASSLGTGEGSPLH
>-|12|TRBV4-3
AILNTGSGQPQH